The 2 T cell receptor beta chains below were found in one sample sequenced in a study of T cell clones after liver transplantation. Here immunoSEQ multiplex PCR was the method, and the copy in TCRdb shows in-frame clones only, minus some. The sample has just over 80,000 clones; 65% to 85% are singletons. This specimen was CD4+ T cells from blood, taken 45 to 47 months after liver transplant. The receptors come from a human patient who received a liver transplant. Some T cells may be supplied by the graft donor.

The CDR3 spells CASSESVGISYGYTF. The CDR3 DNA reads as TGTGCCAGCAGTGAATCGGTAGGAATTTCCTATGGCTACACCTTC. The V and J genes are TRBV2 and TRBJ1-2; D gene unclear. V was trimmed by 2 bases and J by 4 bases, leaving 14 bases between them. This CDR3 spans 15 amino acids. Germline V gene data show CDR1 as SNHLY and CDR2 as FYNNEI.

This clone was picked up many times. V usage is TRBV7-8 and J usage is TRBJ1-1, with TRBD1 as a possible D gene (6 bases). Germline V gene lookup returns CDR1 SGHVS and CDR2 FQNEAQ. V lost 7 bases and J 1 base, leaving 16 bases between the germline ends. The CDR3 sequence is 15 residues long. This CDR3 reads CASTLPGQSNTEAFF. CDR3 sequence (DNA): TGTGCCAGCACCCTCCCGGGACAATCGAACACTGAAGCTTTCTTT.